The rows below give T cell receptor beta chains drawn from one sample of a study of control samples from healthy donors and cancer patients. Some clones are missing from TCRdb's copy, which holds only in-frame ones; the method was immunoSEQ multiplex PCR. The repertoire holds about 120,000 clones, with approximately 88% as singletons. Sequenced input: blood. These TCRs come from a man between 35 and 55 years old in good health. CDR3s include the opening cysteine and the closing phenylalanine or tryptophan. D genes are given only for firm matches. Not all rows give a size; the values are once, few, many and, for expanded clones, a class.

CDR3aa: CASSQWYQETQYF
CDR3nt: TGTGCCAGCTCACAGTGGTACCAAGAGACCCAGTACTTC
abundance: once
j_gene: TRBJ2-5
d_gene: NA
v_gene: TRBV18

CDR3aa: CASSNGQGFYNSPLHF
CDR3nt: TGTGCCAGCAGCAATGGACAGGGGTTCTATAATTCACCCCTCCACTTT
abundance: few
j_gene: TRBJ1-6
d_gene: TRBD1
v_gene: TRBV7-9

CDR3aa: CASSSQLGQGVYSGANVLTF
CDR3nt: TGCGCCAGCAGCTCGCAATTAGGACAGGGTGTATACTCTGGGGCCAACGTCCTGACTTTC
abundance: NA
j_gene: TRBJ2-6
d_gene: TRBD1
v_gene: TRBV5-1

CDR3aa: CASSQDYRVGEQYF
CDR3nt: TGTGCCAGCAGCCAAGATTACAGGGTTGGCGAGCAGTACTTC
abundance: once
j_gene: TRBJ2-7
d_gene: NA
v_gene: TRBV4-2

CDR3aa: CASSMDRGGYNEQFF
CDR3nt: TGTGCCAGCAGTATGGACAGGGGTGGCTACAATGAGCAGTTCTTC
abundance: NA
j_gene: TRBJ2-1
d_gene: TRBD1
v_gene: TRBV27

CDR3aa: CASSLMVHYEQYF
CDR3nt: TGTGCCAGCAGTTTAATGGTTCACTACGAGCAGTACTTC
abundance: NA
j_gene: TRBJ2-7
d_gene: NA
v_gene: TRBV12-3/TRBV12-4

CDR3aa: CASSFSSYEQYF
CDR3nt: TGTGCCAGCAGCTTTTCCTCCTACGAGCAGTACTTC
abundance: NA
j_gene: TRBJ2-7
d_gene: NA
v_gene: TRBV5-5

CDR3aa: CASSYTPGTGELFF
CDR3nt: TGCGCCAGCAGCTATACCCCGGGGACCGGGGAGCTGTTTTTT
abundance: NA
j_gene: TRBJ2-2
d_gene: NA
v_gene: TRBV5-1

CDR3aa: CASSQEVAGGNTGELFF
CDR3nt: TGTGCCAGCAGCCAAGAGGTAGCGGGGGGGAACACCGGGGAGCTGTTTTTT
abundance: NA
j_gene: TRBJ2-2
d_gene: TRBD2
v_gene: TRBV4-2

CDR3aa: CASRPIAGLSTDTQYF
CDR3nt: TGTGCCAGCAGACCTATAGCGGGGCTTAGCACAGATACGCAGTATTTT
abundance: many
j_gene: TRBJ2-3
d_gene: TRBD2
v_gene: TRBV27

CDR3aa: CASSLVSGTTGEQYF
CDR3nt: TGTGCCAGCAGCTTAGTTTCAGGGACCACCGGGGAGCAGTACTTC
abundance: NA
j_gene: TRBJ2-7
d_gene: NA
v_gene: TRBV7-2

CDR3aa: CASSVGNSGANVLTF
CDR3nt: TGTGCCAGCAGCGTAGGGAACTCTGGGGCCAACGTCCTGACTTTC
abundance: NA
j_gene: TRBJ2-6
d_gene: NA
v_gene: TRBV9

CDR3aa: CASSQGSNRGIRNTEAFF
CDR3nt: TGCGCCAGCAGCCAAGGGTCGAACAGGGGGATCAGGAACACTGAAGCTTTCTTT
abundance: few
j_gene: TRBJ1-1
d_gene: TRBD1
v_gene: TRBV4-1

CDR3aa: CASSPKQGALEAFF
CDR3nt: TGTGCCAGCTCACCGAAACAGGGGGCCCTTGAAGCTTTCTTT
abundance: NA
j_gene: TRBJ1-1
d_gene: TRBD1
v_gene: TRBV18

CDR3aa: CASSQAGANYGYTF
CDR3nt: TGCGCCAGCAGCCAAGCAGGGGCGAACTATGGCTACACCTTC
abundance: NA
j_gene: TRBJ1-2
d_gene: NA
v_gene: TRBV4-1

CDR3aa: CAWRTTSWGTEAFF
CDR3nt: TGTGCCTGGAGGACGACGTCGTGGGGTACTGAAGCTTTCTTT
abundance: NA
j_gene: TRBJ1-1
d_gene: NA
v_gene: TRBV30

CDR3aa: CASSSHVGEVAFF
CDR3nt: TGTGCCAGCAGTTCCCACGTGGGAGAGGTAGCTTTCTTT
abundance: NA
j_gene: TRBJ1-1
d_gene: NA
v_gene: TRBV27

CDR3aa: CASSKSNTGELFF
CDR3nt: TGTGCCAGCAGCAAGAGTAACACCGGGGAGCTGTTTTTT
abundance: once
j_gene: TRBJ2-2
d_gene: NA
v_gene: TRBV7-8

CDR3aa: CASSLRVSGELFF
CDR3nt: TGTGCCAGCAGCCTGAGGGTGTCCGGGGAGCTGTTTTTT
abundance: NA
j_gene: TRBJ2-2
d_gene: NA
v_gene: TRBV7-7

CDR3aa: CASSHSGGGGNQPQHF
CDR3nt: TGTGCCAGCAGCCATAGTGGGGGAGGTGGCAATCAGCCCCAGCATTTT
abundance: NA
j_gene: TRBJ1-5
d_gene: NA
v_gene: TRBV13

CDR3aa: CATSDQDRSYEQYF
CDR3nt: TGTGCCACCAGTGATCAGGACAGGTCCTACGAGCAGTACTTC
abundance: once
j_gene: TRBJ2-7
d_gene: TRBD1
v_gene: TRBV24-1

CDR3aa: CASSGRPRTRNEQFF
CDR3nt: TGCGCCAGCAGTGGCAGACCCCGGACCCGGAATGAGCAGTTCTTC
abundance: once
j_gene: TRBJ2-1
d_gene: NA
v_gene: TRBV10-1

CDR3aa: CASSRTGGPRNNEQFF
CDR3nt: TGTGCCAGCAGCAGAACGGGGGGGCCCAGGAATAATGAGCAGTTCTTC
abundance: NA
j_gene: TRBJ2-1
d_gene: TRBD2
v_gene: TRBV7-9

CDR3aa: CASSLKAVYNEQFF
CDR3nt: TGTGCCAGCAGTTTAAAAGCTGTGTACAATGAGCAGTTCTTC
abundance: few
j_gene: TRBJ2-1
d_gene: NA
v_gene: TRBV27

CDR3aa: CASSLMGQGAEGYTF
CDR3nt: TGTGCCAGCAGTTTAATGGGCCAGGGGGCGGAAGGCTACACCTTC
abundance: NA
j_gene: TRBJ1-2
d_gene: TRBD1
v_gene: TRBV28

CDR3aa: CASSYRRYEQYF
CDR3nt: TGTGCCAGCAGTTACCGCCGGTACGAGCAGTACTTC
abundance: NA
j_gene: TRBJ2-7
d_gene: NA
v_gene: TRBV6-2/TRBV6-3

CDR3aa: CAWSGGTGILYEQYF
CDR3nt: TGTGCCTGGAGTGGGGGGACAGGGATACTCTACGAGCAGTACTTC
abundance: NA
j_gene: TRBJ2-7
d_gene: TRBD1
v_gene: TRBV30

CDR3aa: CASSPIDLVYNEQFF
CDR3nt: TGTGCCAGCTCACCGATTGATCTCGTATACAATGAGCAGTTCTTC
abundance: few
j_gene: TRBJ2-1
d_gene: NA
v_gene: TRBV18

CDR3aa: CASSPRTRQGNEQFF
CDR3nt: TGTGCCAGCTCTCCTCGGACACGGCAGGGCAATGAGCAGTTCTTC
abundance: NA
j_gene: TRBJ2-1
d_gene: NA
v_gene: TRBV18

CDR3aa: CASSFKRTSGGAHQETQYF
CDR3nt: TGTGCCAGCAGCTTCAAGCGGACTAGCGGGGGGGCGCACCAAGAGACCCAGTACTTC
abundance: NA
j_gene: TRBJ2-5
d_gene: TRBD2
v_gene: TRBV5-4

CDR3aa: CASSYGLAGYEQYF
CDR3nt: TGTGCCAGCAGTTACGGACTAGCGGGCTACGAGCAGTACTTC
abundance: NA
j_gene: TRBJ2-7
d_gene: TRBD2
v_gene: TRBV6-2/TRBV6-3

CDR3aa: CASSHDRVPEAFF
CDR3nt: TGTGCCAGCAGCCATGACAGGGTACCTGAAGCTTTCTTT
abundance: NA
j_gene: TRBJ1-1
d_gene: TRBD1
v_gene: TRBV7-9

CDR3aa: CAWSEGHVQETQYF
CDR3nt: TGTGCCTGGAGTGAGGGGCACGTCCAAGAGACCCAGTACTTC
abundance: NA
j_gene: TRBJ2-5
d_gene: NA
v_gene: TRBV30

CDR3aa: CASSSTRDRGNTEAFF
CDR3nt: TGTGCCAGCAGCTCAACGAGGGACAGGGGGAACACTGAAGCTTTCTTT
abundance: NA
j_gene: TRBJ1-1
d_gene: TRBD1
v_gene: TRBV9

CDR3aa: CASSTDSTSGANVLTF
CDR3nt: TGTGCCAGTAGTACAGACAGTACCTCTGGGGCCAACGTCCTGACTTTC
abundance: once
j_gene: TRBJ2-6
d_gene: NA
v_gene: TRBV19

CDR3aa: CASSQEAGLNTEAFF
CDR3nt: TGCGCCAGCAGCCAAGAGGCAGGGTTGAACACTGAAGCTTTCTTT
abundance: once
j_gene: TRBJ1-1
d_gene: NA
v_gene: TRBV4-3